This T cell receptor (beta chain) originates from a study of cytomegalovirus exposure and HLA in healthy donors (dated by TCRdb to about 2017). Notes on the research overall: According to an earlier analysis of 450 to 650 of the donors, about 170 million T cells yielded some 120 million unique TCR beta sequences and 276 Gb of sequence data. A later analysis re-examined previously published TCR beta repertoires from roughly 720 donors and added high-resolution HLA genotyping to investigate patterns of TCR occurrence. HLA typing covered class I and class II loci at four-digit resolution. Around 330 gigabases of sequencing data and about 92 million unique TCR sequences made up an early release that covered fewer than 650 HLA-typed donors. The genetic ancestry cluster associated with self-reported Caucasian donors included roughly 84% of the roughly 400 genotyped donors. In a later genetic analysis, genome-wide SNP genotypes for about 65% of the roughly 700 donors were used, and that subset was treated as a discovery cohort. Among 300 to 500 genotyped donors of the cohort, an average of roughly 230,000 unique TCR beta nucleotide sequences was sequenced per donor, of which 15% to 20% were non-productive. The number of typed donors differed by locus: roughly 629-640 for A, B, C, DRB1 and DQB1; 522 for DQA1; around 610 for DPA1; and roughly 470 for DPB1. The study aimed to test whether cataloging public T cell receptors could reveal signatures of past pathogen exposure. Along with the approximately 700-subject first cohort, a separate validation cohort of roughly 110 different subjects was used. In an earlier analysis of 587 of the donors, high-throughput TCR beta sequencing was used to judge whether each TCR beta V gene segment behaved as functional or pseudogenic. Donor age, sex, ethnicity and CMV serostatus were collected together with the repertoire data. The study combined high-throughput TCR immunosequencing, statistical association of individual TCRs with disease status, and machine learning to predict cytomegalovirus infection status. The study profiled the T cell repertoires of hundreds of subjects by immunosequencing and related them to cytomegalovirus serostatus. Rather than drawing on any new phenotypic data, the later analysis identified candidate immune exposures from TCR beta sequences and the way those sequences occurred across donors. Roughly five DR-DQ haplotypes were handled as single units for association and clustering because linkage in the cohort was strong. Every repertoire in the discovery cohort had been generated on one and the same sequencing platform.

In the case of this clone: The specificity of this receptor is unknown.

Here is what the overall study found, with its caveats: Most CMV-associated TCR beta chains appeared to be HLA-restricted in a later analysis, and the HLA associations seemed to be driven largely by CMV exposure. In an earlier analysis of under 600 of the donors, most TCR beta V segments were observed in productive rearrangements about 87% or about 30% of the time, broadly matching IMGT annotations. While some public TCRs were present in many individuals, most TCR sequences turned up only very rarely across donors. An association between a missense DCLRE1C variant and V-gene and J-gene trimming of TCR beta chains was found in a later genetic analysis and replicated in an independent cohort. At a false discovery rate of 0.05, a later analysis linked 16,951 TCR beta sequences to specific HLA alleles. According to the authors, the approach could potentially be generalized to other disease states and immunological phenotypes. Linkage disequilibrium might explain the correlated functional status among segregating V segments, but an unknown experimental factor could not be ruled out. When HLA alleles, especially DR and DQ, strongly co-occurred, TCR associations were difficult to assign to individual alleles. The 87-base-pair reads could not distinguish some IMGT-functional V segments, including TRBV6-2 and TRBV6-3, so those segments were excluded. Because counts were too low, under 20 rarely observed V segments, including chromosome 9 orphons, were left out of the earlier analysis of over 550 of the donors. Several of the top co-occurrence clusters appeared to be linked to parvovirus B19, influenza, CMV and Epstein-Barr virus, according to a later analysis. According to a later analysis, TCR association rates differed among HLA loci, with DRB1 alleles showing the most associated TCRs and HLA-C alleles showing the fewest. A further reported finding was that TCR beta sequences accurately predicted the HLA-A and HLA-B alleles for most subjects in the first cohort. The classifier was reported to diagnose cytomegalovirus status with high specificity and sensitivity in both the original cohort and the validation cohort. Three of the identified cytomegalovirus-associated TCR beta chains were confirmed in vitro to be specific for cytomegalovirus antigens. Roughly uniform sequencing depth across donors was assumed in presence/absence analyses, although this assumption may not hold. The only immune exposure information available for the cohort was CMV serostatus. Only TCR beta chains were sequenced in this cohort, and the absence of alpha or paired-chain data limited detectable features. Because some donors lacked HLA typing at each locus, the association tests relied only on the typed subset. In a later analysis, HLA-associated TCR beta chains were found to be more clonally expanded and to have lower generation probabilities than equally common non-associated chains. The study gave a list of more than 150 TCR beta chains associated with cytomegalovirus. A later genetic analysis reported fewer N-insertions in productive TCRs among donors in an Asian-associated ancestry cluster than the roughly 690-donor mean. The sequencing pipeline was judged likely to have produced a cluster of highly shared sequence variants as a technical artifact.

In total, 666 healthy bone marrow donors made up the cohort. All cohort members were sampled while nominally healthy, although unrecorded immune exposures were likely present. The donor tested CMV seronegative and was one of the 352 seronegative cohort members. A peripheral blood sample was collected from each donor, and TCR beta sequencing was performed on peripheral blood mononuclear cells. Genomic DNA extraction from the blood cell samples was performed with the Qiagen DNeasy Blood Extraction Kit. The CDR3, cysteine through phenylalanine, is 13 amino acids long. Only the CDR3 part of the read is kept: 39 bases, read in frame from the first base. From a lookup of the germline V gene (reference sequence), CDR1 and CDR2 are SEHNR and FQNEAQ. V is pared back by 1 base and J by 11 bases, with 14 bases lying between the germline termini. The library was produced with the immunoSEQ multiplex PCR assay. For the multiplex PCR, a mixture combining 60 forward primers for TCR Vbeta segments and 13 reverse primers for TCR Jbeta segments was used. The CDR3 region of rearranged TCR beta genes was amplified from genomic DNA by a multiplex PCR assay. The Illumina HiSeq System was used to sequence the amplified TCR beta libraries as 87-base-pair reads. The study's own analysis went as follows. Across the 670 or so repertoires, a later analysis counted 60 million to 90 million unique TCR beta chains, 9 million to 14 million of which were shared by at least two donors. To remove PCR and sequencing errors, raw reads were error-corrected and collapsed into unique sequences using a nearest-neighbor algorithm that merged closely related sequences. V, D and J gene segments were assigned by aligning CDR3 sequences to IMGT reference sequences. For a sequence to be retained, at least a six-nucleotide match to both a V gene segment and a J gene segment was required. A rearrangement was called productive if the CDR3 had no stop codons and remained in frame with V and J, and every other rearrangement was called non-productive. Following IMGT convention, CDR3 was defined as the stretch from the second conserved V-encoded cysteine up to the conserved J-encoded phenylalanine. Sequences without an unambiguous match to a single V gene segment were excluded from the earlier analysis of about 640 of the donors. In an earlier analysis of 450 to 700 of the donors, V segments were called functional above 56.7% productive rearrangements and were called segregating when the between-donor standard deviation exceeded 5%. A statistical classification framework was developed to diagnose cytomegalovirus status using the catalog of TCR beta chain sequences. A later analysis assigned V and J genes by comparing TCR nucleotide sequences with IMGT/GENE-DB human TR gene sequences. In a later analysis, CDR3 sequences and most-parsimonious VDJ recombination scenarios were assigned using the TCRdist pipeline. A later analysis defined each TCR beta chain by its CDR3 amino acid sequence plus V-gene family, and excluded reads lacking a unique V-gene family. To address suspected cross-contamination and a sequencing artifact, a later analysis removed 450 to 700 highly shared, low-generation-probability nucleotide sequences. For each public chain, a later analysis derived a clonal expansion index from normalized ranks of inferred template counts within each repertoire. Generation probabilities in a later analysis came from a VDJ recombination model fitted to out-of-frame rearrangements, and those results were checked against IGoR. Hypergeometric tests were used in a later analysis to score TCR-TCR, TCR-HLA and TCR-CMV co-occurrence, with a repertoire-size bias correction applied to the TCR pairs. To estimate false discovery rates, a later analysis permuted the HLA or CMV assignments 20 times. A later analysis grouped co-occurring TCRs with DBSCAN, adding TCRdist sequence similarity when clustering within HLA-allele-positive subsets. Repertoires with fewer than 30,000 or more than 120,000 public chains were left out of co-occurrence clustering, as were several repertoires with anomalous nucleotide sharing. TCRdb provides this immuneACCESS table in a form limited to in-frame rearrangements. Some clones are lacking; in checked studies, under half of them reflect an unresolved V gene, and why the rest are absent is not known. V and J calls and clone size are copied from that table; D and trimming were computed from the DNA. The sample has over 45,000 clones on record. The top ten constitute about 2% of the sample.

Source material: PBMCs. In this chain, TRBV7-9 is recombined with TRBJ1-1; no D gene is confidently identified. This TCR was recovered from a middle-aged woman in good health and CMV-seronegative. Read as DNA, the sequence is TGTGCCAGCAGCTTAGTTATTGCTGGTGCGGCTTTCTTT. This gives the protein CASSLVIAGAAFF.